This TCR beta chain is drawn from a study of control samples from healthy donors and cancer patients (dated by TCRdb to 2019 to 2021). On this clone itself: The antigen this receptor binds is unknown. Base qualities are missing; no much larger clone stands one base away.

To prepare the library, the immunoSEQ multiplex PCR assay was applied. TCRdb mirrors the immuneACCESS table, restricted to in-frame sequences. Some clones are absent from its copies; in checked studies, under half trace to an unresolved V gene, and the reason for the others is unknown. This sample lists over 10,000 clones; approximately 93% were detected once. Of the sample, 13% to 15% falls within the top ten clones. Trimming takes 5 bases from V and 4 bases from J, and the germline ends sit 9 bases apart. The cysteine opens and the valine closes a CDR3 of 12 amino acids. Just CDR3 DNA is preserved here, 36 bases in frame from base 1. In the germline V gene, CDR1 corresponds to MDHEN and CDR2 to SYDVKM.

The sample taken for sequencing was PBMCs. The sequence joins TRBV28 to TRBJ2-7; the D segment is perhaps TRBD1 or TRBD2, each sharing 6 matched bases. The source is an elderly man with lung cancer. The sequence in DNA is TGTGCCAGCAGTACAGGGACTTACGAGCAGTACGTC. Its translation is CASSTGTYEQYV.